A selection of T cell receptor beta chains follows, all from one sample in a study of blood T cell repertoires in COVID-19. Assay: immunoSEQ multiplex PCR; the TCRdb copy retains only in-frame clones and omits some. This sample yields about 190,000 clones, of which 78% are seen a single time; 2.5% to 3% belongs to the top ten. Sequences were obtained from peripheral blood. The receptors were gathered from a woman of 80 years or more with active or convalescent COVID-19. Both conserved end residues are part of each CDR3. The D gene is left open where the match is weak. Some rows have no size entry. The others give once, few or many, or a class for an expanded clone.

>TRBJ1-3|.|TRBD1|TRBV6-5
TGTGCCAGCAGTTATGACAGGGAAAACACCATATATTTT
CASSYDRENTIYF
>TRBJ1-1|once|.|TRBV6-2/TRBV6-3
TGTGCCAGCAGTTACCGACAAAACACTGAAGCTTTCTTT
CASSYRQNTEAFF
>TRBJ1-2|.|.|TRBV4-1
TGCGCCAGCAGCCAATTAGTCTCGCAGGACTATGGCTACACCTTC
CASSQLVSQDYGYTF
>TRBJ2-1|.|TRBD1|TRBV3-1/TRBV3-2
TGTGCCAGCAGCCAAGACTTATTCGGGACAGGGGGTTATGAGCAGTTCTTC
CASSQDLFGTGGYEQFF
>TRBJ1-2|.|.|TRBV9
TGTGCCAGCAGCGCGCCCGCCCGGGCCGGGATGGACTATGGCTACACCTTC
CASSAPARAGMDYGYTF
>TRBJ2-1|.|TRBD2|TRBV5-8
TGTGCCAGCAGCTTATGGGGGGGGAATGAGCAGTTCTTC
CASSLWGGNEQFF
>TRBJ2-3|.|TRBD2|TRBV4-1
TGCGCCAGCAGCCAGGAAGCCCCCGGGACTAGGGTCCGTTTT
CASSQEAPGTRVRF
>TRBJ2-6|once|TRBD1|TRBV6-6
TGTGCCAGCAACGACAGGGGCGGAGGGGCCAACGTCCTGACTTTC
CASNDRGGGANVLTF
>TRBJ2-3|.|.|TRBV7-8
TGTGCCAGCAGCCCAAAAAGATATAGCGGAGGGAACCCACAGGATACGCAGTATTTT
CASSPKRYSGGNPQDTQYF
>TRBJ1-2|.|.|TRBV30
TGTGCCTGGAACGGTGGTGCAGGGAATGGCTACACCTTC
CAWNGGAGNGYTF
>TRBJ1-2|few|TRBD1|TRBV4-3
TGCGCCAGCAGCCAAGATATTTCGGGACAGGGGATCTATGGCTACACCTTC
CASSQDISGQGIYGYTF
>TRBJ2-5|.|.|TRBV7-9
TGTGCCAGCAGCTTAGACCTTCGGAGGTCTCAAGAGACCCAGTACTTC
CASSLDLRRSQETQYF
>TRBJ2-7|few|.|TRBV15
TGTGCCACCAGCACACCGGGACTCCACGAGCAGTACTTC
CATSTPGLHEQYF
>TRBJ1-1|.|TRBD1|TRBV29-1
TGCAGCGGGGGGACAGTGAACACTGAAGCTTTCTTT
CSGGTVNTEAFF
>TRBJ1-2|once|TRBD1|TRBV28
TGTGCCAGCAGTCCTCTCGGACAGGGGGTTCTTGGCTACACCTTC
CASSPLGQGVLGYTF
>TRBJ2-3|.|TRBD2|TRBV2
TGTGCCAGCAGTTCGGGGGGGTCAGATACGCAGTATTTT
CASSSGGSDTQYF
>TRBJ2-2|.|TRBD1|TRBV27
TGTGCCAGCAGACGTGGGACAGGGGGCGCGGGGACCGGGGAGCTGTTTTTT
CASRRGTGGAGTGELFF
>TRBJ2-2|.|.|TRBV5-1
TGCGCCAGCAGTGAGGAGGTCTACACCGGGGAGCTGTTTTTT
CASSEEVYTGELFF
>TRBJ1-6|.|.|TRBV5-1
TGCGCCAGCAGCTTGGCCCCCGCAGGGTTGGATTCACCCCTCCACTTT
CASSLAPAGLDSPLHF
>TRBJ2-5|.|.|TRBV28
TGTGCCAGCAGTTTAAACCACCAAAGACAGCCAAACTTC
CASSLNHQRQPNF
>TRBJ2-2|.|.|TRBV5-1
TGCGCCAGCAGCTTGCTGCGGGGACTGAGGGACACCGGGGAGCTGTTTTTT
CASSLLRGLRDTGELFF
>TRBJ1-4|.|.|TRBV12-3/TRBV12-4
TGTGCCAGCAGTCCCTCTGGACAGAAGCTGTTTTTT
CASSPSGQKLFF
>TRBJ1-2|.|.|TRBV19
TGTGCCAGTAGTATTCAGGGAGGAGGCTACACCTTC
CASSIQGGGYTF
>TRBJ1-1|.|.|TRBV5-4
TGTGCCAGCAGCGGGATCAGGGTGAACACTGAAGCTTTCTTT
CASSGIRVNTEAFF
>TRBJ2-7|.|TRBD2|TRBV3-1/TRBV3-2
TGTGCCAGCAGCCAAGATGGGCGGGGGAAATACGAGCAGTACTTC
CASSQDGRGKYEQYF
>TRBJ2-3|.|.|TRBV19
TGTGCCAGTAGTAGGTCGGGGAGTCACACAGATACGCAGTATTTT
CASSRSGSHTDTQYF
>TRBJ1-1|.|TRBD1|TRBV6-1
TGTGCCAGCAGTGACCCGTTGACAGGGACTGAAGCTTTCTTT
CASSDPLTGTEAFF
>TRBJ2-3|.|.|TRBV13
TGTGCCAGCAGCTTAGGCCTAGTACGGGGAGGCACAGATACGCAGTATTTT
CASSLGLVRGGTDTQYF
>TRBJ2-5|.|.|TRBV5-1
TGCGCCAGCAGCTTGATTCACGGGGGAGGCCAAGAGACCCAGTACTTC
CASSLIHGGGQETQYF
>TRBJ1-2|.|.|TRBV4-3
TGCGCCAGCAGCCAAGAGGGGGGGTATGGCTACACCTTC
CASSQEGGYGYTF
>TRBJ1-2|.|.|TRBV5-4
TGTGCCATCCGGTGGGGGGTGGGCTATGGCTACACCTTC
CAIRWGVGYGYTF
>TRBJ2-7|.|.|TRBV5-5
TGTGCCAGCAGCTTGTCAGGCTACGAGCAGTACTTC
CASSLSGYEQYF
>TRBJ1-6|.|.|TRBV11-2
TGTGCCAGCAGCCCGGGGTGGACCGATTCACCCCTCCACTTT
CASSPGWTDSPLHF
>TRBJ1-2|.|.|TRBV12-3/TRBV12-4
TGTGCCAGCAGTTTAGGCCCGGTGGATGGCTACACCTTC
CASSLGPVDGYTF
>TRBJ1-4|.|.|TRBV3-1/TRBV3-2
TGTGCCAGCAGCCAAGGGGGGCGAGACAATGAAAAACTGTTTTTT
CASSQGGRDNEKLFF
>TRBJ2-7|.|.|TRBV7-8
TGTGCCAGCAGCGTATCCCTTACTCGAACCCGGGAGCAGTACTTC
CASSVSLTRTREQYF
>TRBJ1-1|once|.|TRBV4-1
TGCGCCAGCAGCCAGTACGGACAGCGGCCTATGAACACTGAAGCTTTCTTT
CASSQYGQRPMNTEAFF
>TRBJ2-7|.|.|TRBV15
TGTGCCACCAGCAGAGATAGGGTCAGGGTTAACGAGCAGTACTTC
CATSRDRVRVNEQYF
>TRBJ1-4|few|.|TRBV3-1/TRBV3-2
TGTGCCAGCAGCCACAGGGGTACTAATGAAAAACTGTTTTTT
CASSHRGTNEKLFF
>TRBJ2-5|.|.|TRBV3-1/TRBV3-2
TGTGCCAGCAGCCAAGATGGCGGGGTGAGGACCCAGTACTTC
CASSQDGGVRTQYF
>TRBJ1-5|.|TRBD1|TRBV5-1
TGCGCCAGCAGCTTGGAGACAGGGGTCAATCAGCCCCAGCATTTT
CASSLETGVNQPQHF
>TRBJ1-2|.|TRBD1|TRBV6-6
TGTGCCAGCAGGCGACAGGGGTCGGTCTATGGCTACACCTTC
CASRRQGSVYGYTF
>TRBJ2-7|.|TRBD2|TRBV3-1/TRBV3-2
TGTGCCAGCAGCCTGAGCGGGGGGTTTTACGAGCAGTACTTC
CASSLSGGFYEQYF
>TRBJ1-5|few|TRBD1|TRBV6-6
TGTGCCAGCAGTTCCCAGGACAGGGGAGGCAATCAGCCCCAGCATTTT
CASSSQDRGGNQPQHF
>TRBJ2-5|.|TRBD2|TRBV4-2
TGTGCCAGCAGCCCCGGGACTAGCGGGGGAGAGACCCAGTACTTC
CASSPGTSGGETQYF
>TRBJ1-4|few|TRBD1|TRBV5-6
TGTGCCAGCAGCTATGGGACAGGGAATGAAAAACTGTTTTTT
CASSYGTGNEKLFF
>TRBJ2-2|.|.|TRBV7-2
TGTGCCAGCAGCTTACAGGGATTCACCGGGGAGCTGTTTTTT
CASSLQGFTGELFF
>TRBJ2-2|.|.|TRBV5-1
TGCGCCAGCTTGCAGGGGACGACTTACACCGGGGAGCTGTTTTTT
CASLQGTTYTGELFF
>TRBJ2-5|.|.|TRBV6-2/TRBV6-3
TGTGCCAGCAGCCAGCCTCAGGGGAGTGGGGAGACCCAGTACTTC
CASSQPQGSGETQYF
>TRBJ1-6|.|.|TRBV27
TGTGCCAGCTCCAGGGAACCCCCCTACTATAATTCACCCCTCCACTTT
CASSREPPYYNSPLHF
>TRBJ2-6|.|.|TRBV29-1
TGCAGCGCCTGGACTAGGGCCAACGTCCTGACTTTC
CSAWTRANVLTF
>TRBJ1-2|.|.|TRBV24-1
TGTGCCACCAGCGACAGTAACTATGGCTACACCTTC
CATSDSNYGYTF
>TRBJ1-6|.|TRBD1|TRBV6-1
TGTGCCAGCAGTGAAGCGACGGGACAGAATTCACCCCTCCACTTT
CASSEATGQNSPLHF
>TRBJ2-7|.|TRBD2|TRBV2
TGTGCCAGCAGTGAAGCGGGGGGGACCACCTACGAGCAGTACTTC
CASSEAGGTTYEQYF